The 9 T cell receptor beta chains reported below all come from one sample, sequenced in a study of CXCR3-negative and CXCR3-positive naive CD8 T cells. The antigens of these receptors remain unknown. Preparation of TRB cDNA libraries relied on 5' RACE carrying UMI labels. TCRdb reanalyzed the 5' RACE reads and collapses them to one entry per CDR3 protein, without DNA. In total, the table holds about 120,000 distinct CDR3 sequences. General study results and limits: CXCR3-positive naive cells carried more hydrophobic TRB CDR3s than CXCR3-negative naive cells did.

The source material was naive CXCR3+ CD8+ T cells from blood. The subset is: CD45RO-CCR7+CD27+CD95- naive CD8+ T cells expressing CXCR3 (TNR3+). The origin of the receptors is a human donor in good health. Some clones in this sample may be carry-over from other donors' samples.

J is TRBJ2-5 and V is TRBV28; absent DNA, TCRdb's TRBD1 call cannot be checked. Germline V lookup: CDR1 MDHEN, CDR2 SYDVKM. The CDR3 length is 14 residues. Here the CDR3 reads CASSLDRVRETQYF.

This chain joins TRBV6-2 or TRBV6-3 and TRBJ2-3. In germline, CDR1 is MNHEY, CDR2 SVGEGT. The CDR3 totals 14 residues. The CDR3 loop reads CASIYYPSTDTQYF.

The chain employs TRBV27 and TRBJ2-7; TCRdb returns TRBD2, unconfirmable since there is no DNA. The CDR3 runs to 15 residues. Germline loops: CDR1 MNHEY, CDR2 SMNVEV (reference sequence). The CDR3 is CASSLSPPQTYEQYF.

This chain connects TRBV5-1 to TRBJ2-1; TCRdb reports TRBD2, a call that lacks DNA to check it against. The CDR3 covers 17 residues. CDR1 is SGHRS, CDR2 YFSETQ, per germline. This CDR3 reads CASSSPTSGRNYNEQFF. The full variable domain, rest sourced from reference TRBV5-1 and TRBJ2-1, is KAGVTQTPRYLIKTRGQQVTLSCSPISGHRSVSWYQQTPGQGLQFLFEYFSETQRNKGNFPGRFSGRQFSNSRSEMNVSTLELGDSALYLCASSSPTSGRNYNEQFFGPGTRLTVL.

The chain combines TRBV27 with TRBJ2-1; the D call from TCRdb, TRBD1, cannot be confirmed without DNA. CDR3 length equals 13 residues. Germline lookup yields CDR1 MNHEY and CDR2 SMNVEV (reference sequence). The CDR3 sequence: CASSLTGYNEQFF.

The chain carries TRBV19 and TRBJ1-4; TCRdb's D gene call, TRBD1, goes unchecked for lack of DNA. The CDR3 extends over 12 amino acids. Germline V lookup: CDR1 LNHDA, CDR2 SQIVND (reference sequence). The CDR3 protein is CASSIGTRGLFF.

The rearrangement joins TRBV7-6 to TRBJ2-7. Germline V gives CDR1 SGHVS, CDR2 FNYEAQ. The CDR3 sequence is 13 residues long. This CDR3 is CASSLALGDEQYF.

V usage is TRBV29-1 and J usage is TRBJ2-1; the TCRdb call, TRBD2, lacks DNA for checking. Germline lookup yields CDR1 SQVTM and CDR2 ANQGSEA. This CDR3 is built from 14 residues. The CDR3 region is CSVWEGWEAYEQFF.

The chain has TRBV5-5 and TRBJ2-7; TCRdb returns TRBD2, unconfirmable since there is no DNA. Germline CDR1 is SGHKS and CDR2 is YYEKEE (reference sequence). This CDR3 region has 13 residues. CDR3 region: CATGGGTLYEQYF.